This TCR beta chain was sequenced in a study of OX40 agonist ivuxolimab in advanced cancers. Points from the study as a whole: Clones of CD4+ and CD8+ blood T cells grew by week 6 at doses of 0.1 to 3.0 mg/kg.

Blood sampling was done at baseline, cycle 4 day 1, and cycle 7 day 1. Measured with immunoSEQ multiplex PCR; TCRdb has only the in-frame clones, and not every one. The table lists fewer than 90,000 clones, 80% to 90% of them singletons. Details on this clone: Its specificity is unknown.

V was shortened by 5 bases and J by 7 bases, with 15 bases between the two germline ends. CDR1 is MNHEY and CDR2 is SVGAGI in the germline V gene. There are 13 residues in the CDR3. This clonotype originated in an adult with an advanced solid tumor such as melanoma, head and neck, liver or kidney cancer. The sample was CD4+ or CD8+ T cells sorted from blood, taken in a trial of the OX40 agonist ivuxolimab. The V gene is TRBV6-5, the J gene TRBJ2-7; tentative D call: TRBD1 (6 bases). The CDR3, as DNA: TGTGCCAGCAGTCCCCCGGACAGAAGGGAGCAGTACTTC. This sequence encodes CASSPPDRREQYF.